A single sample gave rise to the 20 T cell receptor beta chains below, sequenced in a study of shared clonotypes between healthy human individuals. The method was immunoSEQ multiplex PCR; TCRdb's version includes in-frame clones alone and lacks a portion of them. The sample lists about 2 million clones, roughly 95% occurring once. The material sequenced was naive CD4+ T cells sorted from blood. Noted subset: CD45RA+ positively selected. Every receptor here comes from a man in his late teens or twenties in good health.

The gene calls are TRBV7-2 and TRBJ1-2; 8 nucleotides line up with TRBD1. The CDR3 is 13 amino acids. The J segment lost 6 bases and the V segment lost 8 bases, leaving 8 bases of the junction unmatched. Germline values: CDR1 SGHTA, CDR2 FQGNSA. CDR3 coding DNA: TGTGCCAGCGTAGCAGGGGGCGCGGATGGCTACACCTTC. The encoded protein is CASVAGGADGYTF.

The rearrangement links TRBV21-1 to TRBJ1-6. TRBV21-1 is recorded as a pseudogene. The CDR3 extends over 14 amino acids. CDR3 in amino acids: CASRPGKGKSPLHF. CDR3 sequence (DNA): TGTGCCAGCAGGCCGGGAAAAGGAAAATCACCCCTCCACTTT.

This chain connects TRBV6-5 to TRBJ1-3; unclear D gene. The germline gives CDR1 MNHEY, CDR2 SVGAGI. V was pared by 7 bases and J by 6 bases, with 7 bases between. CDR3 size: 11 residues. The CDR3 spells CASKNLNTIYF. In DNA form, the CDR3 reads TGTGCCAGCAAAAATCTAAACACCATATATTTT.

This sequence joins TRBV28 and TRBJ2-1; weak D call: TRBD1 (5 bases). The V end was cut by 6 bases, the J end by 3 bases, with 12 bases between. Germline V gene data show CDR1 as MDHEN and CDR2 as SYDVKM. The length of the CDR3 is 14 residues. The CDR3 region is CASSTGKVYNEQFF. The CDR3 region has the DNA TGTGCCAGCAGCACAGGTAAGGTCTACAATGAGCAGTTCTTC.

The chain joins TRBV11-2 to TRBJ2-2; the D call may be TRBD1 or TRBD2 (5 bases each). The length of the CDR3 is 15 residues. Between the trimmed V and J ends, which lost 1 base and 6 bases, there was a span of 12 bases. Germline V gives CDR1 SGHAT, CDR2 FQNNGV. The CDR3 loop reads CASSLGGAYAGELFF. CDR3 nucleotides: TGTGCCAGCAGCTTAGGAGGGGCATACGCCGGGGAGCTGTTTTTT.

CDR3 residues: CAISGTGGFSGYTF. CDR3 in DNA: TGTGCCATCAGTGGGACAGGGGGATTTTCTGGCTACACCTTC. The rearrangement joins TRBV10-3 to TRBJ1-2; 10 nucleotides match TRBD1. The CDR3 contains 14 residues. The V and J ends lost 4 bases and 7 bases, in that order; junction bases with no gene match: 6. Looked up from germline, CDR1 is ENHRY and CDR2 is SYGVKD.

Here the CDR3 DNA reads TGTGCCTGGAGTGTACGGGCGGGAGGCCTCAATGAGCAGTTCTTC. It encodes CAWSVRAGGLNEQFF. The chain links TRBV30 to TRBJ2-1; 8 bases line up with TRBD2. J gave up 6 bases and V 0 bases, and 7 bases lay outside the gene matches. The CDR3 length is 15 residues. Germline assignment: CDR1 GTSNPN and CDR2 SVGIG (reference sequence).

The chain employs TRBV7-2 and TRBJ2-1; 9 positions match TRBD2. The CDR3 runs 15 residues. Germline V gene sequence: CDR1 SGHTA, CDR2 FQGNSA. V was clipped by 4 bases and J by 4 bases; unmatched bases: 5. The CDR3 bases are TGTGCCAGCAGCTACGGACTAGCGCGATACAATGAGCAGTTCTTC. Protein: CASSYGLARYNEQFF.

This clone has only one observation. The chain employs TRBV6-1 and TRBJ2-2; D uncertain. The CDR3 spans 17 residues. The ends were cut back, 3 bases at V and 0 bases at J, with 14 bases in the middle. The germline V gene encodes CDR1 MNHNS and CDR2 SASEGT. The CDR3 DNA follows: TGTGCCAGCAGTGACCCGACACCGGTAGCGAACACCGGGGAGCTGTTTTTT. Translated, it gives CASSDPTPVANTGELFF.

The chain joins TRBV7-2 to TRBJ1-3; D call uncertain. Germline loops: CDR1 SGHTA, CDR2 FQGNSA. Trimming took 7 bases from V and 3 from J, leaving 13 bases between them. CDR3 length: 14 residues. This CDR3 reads CASNIPGFGNTIYF. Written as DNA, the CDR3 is TGTGCCAGCAACATCCCCGGGTTTGGAAACACCATATATTTT.

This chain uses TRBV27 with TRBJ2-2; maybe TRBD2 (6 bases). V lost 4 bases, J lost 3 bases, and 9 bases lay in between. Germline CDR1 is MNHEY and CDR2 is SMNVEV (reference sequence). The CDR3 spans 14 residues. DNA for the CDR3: TGTGCCAGCAGTTCATGGGGGGACACCGGGGAGCTGTTTTTT. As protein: CASSSWGDTGELFF.

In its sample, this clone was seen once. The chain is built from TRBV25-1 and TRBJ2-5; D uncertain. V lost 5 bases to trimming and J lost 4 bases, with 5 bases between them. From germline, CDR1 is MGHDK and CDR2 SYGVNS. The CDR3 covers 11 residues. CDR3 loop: CASSKIETQYF. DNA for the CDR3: TGTGCCAGCAGTAAGATAGAGACCCAGTACTTC.

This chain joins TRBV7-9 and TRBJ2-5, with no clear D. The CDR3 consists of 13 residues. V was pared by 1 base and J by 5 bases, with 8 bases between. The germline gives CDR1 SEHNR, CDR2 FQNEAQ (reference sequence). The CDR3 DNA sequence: TGTGCCAGCAGCTTAGGGCCTAAGGAGACCCAGTACTTC. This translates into CASSLGPKETQYF.

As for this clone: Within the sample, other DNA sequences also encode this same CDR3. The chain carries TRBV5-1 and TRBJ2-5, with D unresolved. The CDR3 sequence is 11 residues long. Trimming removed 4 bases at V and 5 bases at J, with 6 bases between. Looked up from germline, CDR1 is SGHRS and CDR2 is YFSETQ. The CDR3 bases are TGCGCCAGCAGCGGAAAGGAGACCCAGTACTTC. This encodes CASSGKETQYF.

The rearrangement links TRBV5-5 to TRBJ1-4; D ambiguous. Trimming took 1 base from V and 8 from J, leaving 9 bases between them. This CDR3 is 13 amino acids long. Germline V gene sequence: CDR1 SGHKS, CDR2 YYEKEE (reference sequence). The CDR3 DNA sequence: TGTGCCAGCAGCTTGAAAAATAGCGAAAAACTGTTTTTT. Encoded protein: CASSLKNSEKLFF.

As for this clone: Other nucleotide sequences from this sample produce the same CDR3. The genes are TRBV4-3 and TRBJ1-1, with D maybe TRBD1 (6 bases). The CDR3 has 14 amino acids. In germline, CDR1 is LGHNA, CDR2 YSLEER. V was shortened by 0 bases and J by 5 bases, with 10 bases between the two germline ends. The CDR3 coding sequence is TGCGCCAGCAGCCAAGATGGGAGGGGGACTGAAGCTTTCTTT. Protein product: CASSQDGRGTEAFF.

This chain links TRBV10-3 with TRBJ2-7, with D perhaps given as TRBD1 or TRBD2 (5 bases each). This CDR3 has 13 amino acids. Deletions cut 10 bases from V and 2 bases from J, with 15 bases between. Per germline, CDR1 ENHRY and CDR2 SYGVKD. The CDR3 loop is CATSWDGAYEQYF. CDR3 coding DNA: TGTGCCACGAGTTGGGACGGAGCCTACGAGCAGTACTTC.

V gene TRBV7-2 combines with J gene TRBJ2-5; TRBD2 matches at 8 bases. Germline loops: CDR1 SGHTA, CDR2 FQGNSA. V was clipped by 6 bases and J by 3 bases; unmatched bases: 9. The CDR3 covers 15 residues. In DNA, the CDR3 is TGTGCCAGCAGGACGACGGGACTAGGTAAAGAGACCCAGTACTTC. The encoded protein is CASRTTGLGKETQYF.

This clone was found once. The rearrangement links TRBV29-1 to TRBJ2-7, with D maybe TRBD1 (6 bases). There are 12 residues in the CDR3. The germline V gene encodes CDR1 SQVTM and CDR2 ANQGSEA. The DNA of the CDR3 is TGCAGTTACGGACAGTCCGCCTACGAGCAGTACTTC. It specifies CSYGQSAYEQYF.

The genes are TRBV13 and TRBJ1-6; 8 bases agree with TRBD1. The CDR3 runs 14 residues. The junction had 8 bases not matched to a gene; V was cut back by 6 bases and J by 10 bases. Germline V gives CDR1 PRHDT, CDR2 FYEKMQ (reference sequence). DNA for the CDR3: TGTGCCAGCAGTCGTGGACAGGGAGGGTCACCCCTCCACTTT. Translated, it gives CASSRGQGGSPLHF.